This entry is about one T cell receptor (beta chain). This entry is derived from a study of blood T cell repertoires in COVID-19. Using immunoSEQ multiplex PCR, the repertoire was profiled, and TCRdb retains in-frame clones only, with some absent. The table lists approximately 250,000 clones, 70% to 90% of them singletons. Unmatched junction bases numbered 12, after V lost 0 bases and J lost 5 bases. In germline, CDR1 is GTSNPN, CDR2 SVGIG (reference sequence). This CDR3 region has 16 residues. This clonotype originated in a man aged 45-65 years with acute or convalescent COVID-19. The rearrangement joins TRBV30 to TRBJ2-5; 7 bases fit TRBD1. Input material: peripheral blood. The CDR3 loop reads CAWSVTGPMSQETQYF. The CDR3 DNA sequence: TGTGCCTGGAGTGTGACAGGGCCGATGTCCCAGGAGACCCAGTACTTC.